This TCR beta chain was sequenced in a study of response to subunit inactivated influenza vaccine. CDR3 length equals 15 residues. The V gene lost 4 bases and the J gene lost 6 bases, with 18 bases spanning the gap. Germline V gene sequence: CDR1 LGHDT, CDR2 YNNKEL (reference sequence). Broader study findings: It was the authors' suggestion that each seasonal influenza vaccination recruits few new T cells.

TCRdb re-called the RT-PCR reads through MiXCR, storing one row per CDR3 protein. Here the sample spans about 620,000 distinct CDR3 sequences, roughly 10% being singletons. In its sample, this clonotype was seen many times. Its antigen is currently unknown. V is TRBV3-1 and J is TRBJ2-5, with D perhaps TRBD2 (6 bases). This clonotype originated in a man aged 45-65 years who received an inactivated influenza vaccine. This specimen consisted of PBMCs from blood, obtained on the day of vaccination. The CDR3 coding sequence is TGTGCCAGCAGCCCGGGACTTCTGGCGGTACAGACCCAGTACTTC. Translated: CASSPGLLAVQTQYF.